This entry lists 10 T cell receptor beta chains sequenced from one sample in a study of blood T cell repertoires in COVID-19. This table comes from immunoSEQ multiplex PCR, and its TCRdb copy is limited to in-frame clones, with some not included. The sample lists about 200,000 clones, around nine tenths occurring once. Material for sequencing was peripheral blood. These receptors all stem from a man aged 18 to 30 with active or convalescent COVID-19.

The chain employs TRBV28 and TRBJ1-6, with D possibly TRBD1 on 5 matching bases. CDR3 length: 14 residues. Germline assignment: CDR1 MDHEN and CDR2 SYDVKM. V lost 6 bases, J lost 4 bases, and 10 bases lay in between. The CDR3 nucleotides read TGTGCCAGCAGGCAGGGTTTGTATAATTCACCCCTCCACTTT. This encodes CASRQGLYNSPLHF.

The chain combines TRBV9 with TRBJ2-5; 11 nucleotides align to TRBD1. The CDR3 extends over 14 amino acids. Trimming took 4 bases from V and 4 from J; bases not matched to a gene: 3. Germline V gene sequence: CDR1 SGDLS, CDR2 YYNGEE. The CDR3 reads CASSLGQGAETQYF. CDR3 nucleotide sequence: TGTGCCAGCAGCTTAGGACAGGGGGCAGAGACCCAGTACTTC.

This chain connects TRBV27 to TRBJ2-5; 14 positions agree with TRBD2. Trimming at V came to 5 bases and at J to 2 bases, leaving 4 bases not matched to a gene. Germline loops: CDR1 MNHEY, CDR2 SMNVEV (reference sequence). The CDR3 totals 16 residues. The CDR3 bases are TGTGCCAGCAGTCAGACTAGCGGGAGGGTACAAGAGACCCAGTACTTC. Residues: CASSQTSGRVQETQYF.

The rearrangement uses TRBV20-1 and TRBJ2-1; D uncertain. V was cut by 4 bases and J by 9 bases, with 10 bases left in between. The CDR3 runs 11 residues. CDR1 and CDR2 (germline): DFQATT, SNEGSKA (reference sequence). CDR3 sequence reads: CSATRFSEQFF. The DNA for the CDR3 is TGCAGTGCTACTAGGTTCAGTGAGCAGTTCTTC.

The chain couples TRBV2 to TRBJ1-5, with D maybe TRBD1 (5 bases). Germline assignment: CDR1 SNHLY and CDR2 FYNNEI. CDR3 length: 14 residues. V lost 1 base to trimming and J lost 7 bases, with 11 bases between them. CDR3 sequence (DNA): TGTGCCAGCAGTGAAGACAGGTCCCGACAGCCCCAGCATTTT. Translating gives CASSEDRSRQPQHF.

The chain carries TRBV2 and TRBJ2-5, with 11 bases matching TRBD2. The CDR3 length is 17 residues. CDR1 and CDR2 (germline): SNHLY, FYNNEI. V shed 3 bases, J shed 2 bases, and the junction held 8 bases outside the gene matches. CDR3 nucleotides: TGTGCCAGCAGTGACGTCGGACTAGCGGGCTCTCAAGAGACCCAGTACTTC. Translation gives CASSDVGLAGSQETQYF.

This rearrangement joins TRBV3-1 (or the pseudogene TRBV3-2) to TRBJ2-7; 7 bases are a match to TRBD1. V lost 6 bases to trimming and J lost 6 bases; unmatched junction nucleotides: 5. This CDR3 has 12 amino acids. Germline V gene sequence: CDR1 LGHDT, CDR2 YNNKEL (reference sequence). The CDR3 nucleotides read TGTGCCAGCAGTGAGACAGGGAGCGAGCAGTACTTC. Its translation: CASSETGSEQYF.

The chain combines TRBV23-1 with TRBJ1-5; 8 bases fit TRBD1. TRBV23-1 counts as an open reading frame of uncertain function. The J segment lost 4 bases and the V segment lost 4 bases, leaving 18 bases of the junction unmatched. The CDR3 has 19 amino acids. CDR3 DNA: TGCGCCAGCAGTCGCAGACGTCCGGGACAGGCAACCACAAATCAGCCCCAGCATTTT. It translates to CASSRRRPGQATTNQPQHF.

The chain joins TRBV29-1 to TRBJ1-1, with D possibly matching TRBD1 (6 bases). CDR3 length: 13 residues. V gave up 6 bases and J gave up 5 bases, with 16 bases separating them. The germline V gene encodes CDR1 SQVTM and CDR2 ANQGSEA. CDR3 DNA sequence: TGCAGCGTAGATAACAGGGTTGAGACTGAAGCTTTCTTT. Protein sequence: CSVDNRVETEAFF.

The chain has TRBV5-1 and TRBJ1-6, with TRBD1 matching over 8 bases. The trim removed 2 bases at V and 6 bases at J, leaving 4 bases unmatched. The germline V gene has CDR1 SGHRS and CDR2 YFSETQ. This CDR3 has 15 residues. CDR3 nucleotides: TGCGCCAGCAGCTTAGGACAGGGAAGTAATTCACCCCTCCACTTT. It yields the protein CASSLGQGSNSPLHF. The full variable domain, completed using reference TRBV5-1 and TRBJ1-6, is KAGVTQTPRYLIKTRGQQVTLSCSPISGHRSVSWYQQTPGQGLQFLFEYFSETQRNKGNFPGRFSGRQFSNSRSEMNVSTLELGDSALYLCASSLGQGSNSPLHFGNGTRLTVT.